A single sample gave rise to the 12 T cell receptor beta chains below, sequenced in a study of OX40 agonist ivuxolimab in advanced cancers. Method: immunoSEQ multiplex PCR; TCRdb's copy keeps in-frame clones and lacks some. The sample carries around 62,000 clones, about 91% recorded once. The specimen was CD4+ or CD8+ T cells sorted from blood, collected in a trial of the OX40 agonist ivuxolimab. The origin of the receptors is an adult with an advanced solid tumor such as melanoma, head and neck, liver or kidney cancer.

The rearrangement joins TRBV10-2 to TRBJ2-1, with TRBD2 matching 13 bases. V trimming: 0 bases; J trimming: 8 bases; junction bases outside the gene matches: 7. Germline CDR1 and CDR2: WSHSY and SAAADI. CDR3 length: 17 residues. CDR3 protein: CASSESWTSGSGDEQFF. The DNA of the CDR3 is TGCGCCAGCAGTGAGTCTTGGACTAGCGGGAGCGGCGATGAGCAGTTCTTC.

This CDR3 is CASSLGGHEFYEQYF. The CDR3 DNA reads TGTGCCAGCAGTTTGGGCGGCCACGAGTTTTACGAGCAGTACTTC. The chain has TRBV28 and TRBJ2-7; D remains unclear. Germline lookup yields CDR1 MDHEN and CDR2 SYDVKM. The length of the CDR3 is 15 residues. Trimming left V 3 bases short and J 4 bases short, with 16 bases between.

The genes are TRBV15 and TRBJ2-5; TRBD2 matches 8 bases. The V gene end was trimmed by 1 base and the J gene end by 4 bases; junction bases not matched to a gene: 8. Germline V gene lookup returns CDR1 LNHNV and CDR2 YYDKDF (reference sequence). The CDR3 has 16 amino acids. CDR3 sequence (DNA): TGTGCCACCAGCAGAGTATCGAGCGGGAGTGCAGAGACCCAGTACTTC. Translated: CATSRVSSGSAETQYF.

The genes are TRBV11-1 and TRBJ2-2, with 7 bases aligning to TRBD1. This CDR3 is 17 amino acids long. In germline, CDR1 is SGHAT, CDR2 FQDESV (reference sequence). Trimming removed 2 bases from V and 4 bases from J; junction bases left unmatched: 10. The CDR3 DNA sequence: TGTGCCAGCAGCTTATTCCCCAGGGGGTATGGCACCGGGGAGCTGTTTTTT. Amino acids: CASSLFPRGYGTGELFF.

The J gene is TRBJ2-3, the V gene TRBV5-5; the match to TRBD2 covers 7 bases. Germline lookup yields CDR1 SGHKS and CDR2 YYEKEE (reference sequence). The V segment lost 3 bases and the J segment 0 bases; nucleotides outside the gene matches: 4. This CDR3 has 15 amino acids. CDR3 region: CASSWSGISTDTQYF. The CDR3 region has the DNA TGTGCCAGCAGCTGGAGCGGGATTAGCACAGATACGCAGTATTTT.

The chain has TRBV2 and TRBJ1-5, with D unresolved. The CDR3 runs to 16 residues. The V end was cut by 7 bases, the J end by 0 bases, with 16 bases between. Germline CDR1 reads SNHLY; CDR2 reads FYNNEI. The CDR3 protein is CASKGRGLYSNQPQHF. For the CDR3, the DNA is TGTGCCAGCAAGGGCCGGGGTCTCTATAGCAATCAGCCCCAGCATTTT.

The chain is built from TRBV18 and TRBJ1-5, with a possible D match to TRBD1 (6 bases). The CDR3 runs 16 residues. V was shortened by 3 bases and J by 5 bases, with 17 bases between the two germline ends. Germline CDR1 reads KGHSH; CDR2 reads LQKENI. The CDR3 spells CASSPQQGTGDQPQHF. In DNA form, the CDR3 reads TGTGCCAGCTCACCGCAACAGGGAACTGGAGATCAGCCCCAGCATTTT.

The chain combines TRBV19 with TRBJ1-1; 8 nucleotides align to TRBD1. After removal of 6 bases from V and 0 bases from J, the junction contained 6 bases not matched to a gene. In germline, CDR1 is LNHDA, CDR2 SQIVND (reference sequence). CDR3 size: 15 residues. The CDR3, as DNA: TGTGCCAGTAGGAGGACAGGGCAAGTGAACACTGAAGCTTTCTTT. Its translation: CASRRTGQVNTEAFF. The variable domain in full, completed from reference TRBV19 and TRBJ1-1, reads DGGITQSPKYLFRKEGQNVTLSCEQNLNHDAMYWYRQDPGQGLRLIYYSQIVNDFQKGDIAEGYSVSREKKESFPLTVTSAQKNPTAFYLCASRRTGQVNTEAFFGQGTRLTVV.

Of note for this clone: The junction differs from germline at one of its ends, possibly a read error. V is TRBV7-7 and J is TRBJ2-1, with D perhaps given as TRBD1 or TRBD2 (6 bases each). CDR3 length: 12 residues. Germline CDR1 reads SSHAT; CDR2 reads FNYEAQ (reference sequence). The CDR3 spells CASSLRGGEQFF. For the CDR3, the DNA is TGTGCTAGCAGCCTCAGGGGAGGCGAGCAGTTCTTC.

CDR3 in amino acids: CASSYPTITGANVLTF. CDR3 nucleotides: TGTGCCAGCAGTTACCCCACGATTACTGGGGCCAACGTCCTGACTTTC. The chain links TRBV6-5 to TRBJ2-6; no definite D call. Germline assignment: CDR1 MNHEY and CDR2 SVGAGI. The CDR3 totals 16 residues. V lost 2 bases and J lost 2, with 10 bases in between.

This chain joins TRBV4-2 and TRBJ2-3, with D possibly matching TRBD2 (6 bases). The CDR3 is 15 residues long. Trimming left V 0 bases short and J 0 bases short, with 7 bases between. CDR1 and CDR2 from the germline V gene are LGHNA and YNFKEQ. The CDR3 spells CASSQEGTSTDTQYF. DNA of the CDR3: TGTGCCAGCAGCCAAGAGGGGACTAGCACAGATACGCAGTATTTT.

This chain connects TRBV4-1 to TRBJ1-5, with D possibly TRBD1 on 6 matching bases. Germline CDR1 is MGHRA and CDR2 is YSYEKL. The length of the CDR3 is 16 residues. The V gene lost 1 base and the J gene lost 6 bases, with 16 bases spanning the gap. CDR3 region: CASSQVFARGPQPQHF. CDR3 sequence (DNA): TGCGCCAGCAGCCAAGTATTTGCCAGGGGTCCTCAGCCCCAGCATTTT.